This TCR beta chain was recorded in a study of T cells in localized non-small cell lung cancer. Study results and limitations: The study found T cell clonality highest in uninvolved adjacent lung, above tumor. Median approximately 58 top-100 tumor clones were shared with paired adjacent lung. A denser population of T cells in blood accompanied longer overall survival. Since sequencing was restricted to only one region of the tumor, intratumor heterogeneity remains a possibility.

The germline gives CDR1 SGHRS, CDR2 YFSETQ. The CDR3 covers 16 residues. Trimming took 3 bases from V and 6 from J; bases not matched to a gene: 8. The data were produced by immunoSEQ multiplex PCR, yet TCRdb's version contains in-frame clones alone and is incomplete. The sample contains tens of thousands of clones, 80% to 90% of which appear only once. Notes on this clone: Antigen unknown.

The receptor's source is a man between 40 and 69 years old with stage I squamous cell lung carcinoma. The source material was peripheral blood, sampled before any cancer treatment. The V gene is TRBV5-1, the J gene TRBJ2-1; TRBD2 matches at 11 bases. CDR3 bases: TGCGCCAGCAGCTCCACTTTAGCGGGGGGGCTCAATGAGCAGTTCTTC. Translating it yields CASSSTLAGGLNEQFF.